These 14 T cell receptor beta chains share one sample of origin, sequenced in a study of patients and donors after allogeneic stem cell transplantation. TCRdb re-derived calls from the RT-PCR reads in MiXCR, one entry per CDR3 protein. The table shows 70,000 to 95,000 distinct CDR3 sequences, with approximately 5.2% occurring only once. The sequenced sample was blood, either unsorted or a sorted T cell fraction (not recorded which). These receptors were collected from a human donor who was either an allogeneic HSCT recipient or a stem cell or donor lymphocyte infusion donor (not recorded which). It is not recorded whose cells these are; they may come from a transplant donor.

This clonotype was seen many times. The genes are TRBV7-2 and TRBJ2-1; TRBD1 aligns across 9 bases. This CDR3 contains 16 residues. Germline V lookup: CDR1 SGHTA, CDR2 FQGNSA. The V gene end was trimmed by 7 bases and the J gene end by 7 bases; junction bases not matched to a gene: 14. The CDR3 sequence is CASTLPGWDRENEQFF. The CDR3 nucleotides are TGTGCCAGCACCCTCCCAGGATGGGACAGGGAGAATGAGCAGTTCTTC.

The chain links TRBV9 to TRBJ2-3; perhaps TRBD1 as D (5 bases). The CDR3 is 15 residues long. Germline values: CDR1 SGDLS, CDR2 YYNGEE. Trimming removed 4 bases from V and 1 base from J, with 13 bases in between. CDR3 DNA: TGTGCCAGCAGCATAGGGGCGAGCGGCACAGATACGCAGTATTTT. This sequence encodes CASSIGASGTDTQYF. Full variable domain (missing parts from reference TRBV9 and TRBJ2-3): DSGVTQTPKHLITATGQRVTLRCSPRSGDLSVYWYQQSLDQGLQFLIQYYNGEERAKGNILERFSAQQFPDLHSELNLSSLELGDSALYFCASSIGASGTDTQYFGPGTRLTVL.

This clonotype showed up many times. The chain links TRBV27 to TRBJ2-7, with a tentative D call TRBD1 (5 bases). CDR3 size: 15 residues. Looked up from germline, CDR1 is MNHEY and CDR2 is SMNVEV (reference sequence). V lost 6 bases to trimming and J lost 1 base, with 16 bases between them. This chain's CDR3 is CASSTQGWGSYEQYF. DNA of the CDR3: TGTGCCAGCAGCACCCAGGGTTGGGGATCCTACGAGCAGTACTTC.

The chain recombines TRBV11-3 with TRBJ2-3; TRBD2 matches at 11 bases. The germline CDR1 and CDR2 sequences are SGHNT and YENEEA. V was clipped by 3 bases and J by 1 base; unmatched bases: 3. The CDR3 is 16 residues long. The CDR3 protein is CASSLELAGGTDTQYF. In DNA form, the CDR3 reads TGTGCCAGCAGCTTGGAACTAGCGGGGGGCACAGATACGCAGTATTTT.

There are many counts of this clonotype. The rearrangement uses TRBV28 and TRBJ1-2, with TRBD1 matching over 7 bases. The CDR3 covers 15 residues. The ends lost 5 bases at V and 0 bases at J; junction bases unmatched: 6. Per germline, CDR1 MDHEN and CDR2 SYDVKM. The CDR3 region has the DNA TGTGCCAGCAGTCCACAGGGGAGAGCTAACTATGGCTACACCTTC. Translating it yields CASSPQGRANYGYTF.

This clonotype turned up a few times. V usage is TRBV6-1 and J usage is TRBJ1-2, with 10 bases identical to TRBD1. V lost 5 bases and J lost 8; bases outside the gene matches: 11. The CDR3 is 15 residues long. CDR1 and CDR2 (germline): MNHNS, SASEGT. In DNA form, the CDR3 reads TGTGCCAGCAGTAACAGGAGACAGGGGGCAGGGGGCTACACCTTC. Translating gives CASSNRRQGAGGYTF.

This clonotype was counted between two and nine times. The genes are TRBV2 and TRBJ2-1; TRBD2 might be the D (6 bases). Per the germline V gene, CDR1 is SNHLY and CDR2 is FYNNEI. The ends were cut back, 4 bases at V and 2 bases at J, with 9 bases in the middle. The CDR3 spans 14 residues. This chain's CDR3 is CASSVSSAYNEQFF. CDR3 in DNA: TGTGCCAGCAGTGTCTCTAGCGCCTACAATGAGCAGTTCTTC. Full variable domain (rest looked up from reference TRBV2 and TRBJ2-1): EPEVTQTPSHQVTQMGQEVILRCVPISNHLYFYWYRQILGQKVEFLVSFYNNEISEKSEIFDDQFSVERPDGSNFTLKIRSTKLEDSAMYFCASSVSSAYNEQFFGPGTRLTVL.

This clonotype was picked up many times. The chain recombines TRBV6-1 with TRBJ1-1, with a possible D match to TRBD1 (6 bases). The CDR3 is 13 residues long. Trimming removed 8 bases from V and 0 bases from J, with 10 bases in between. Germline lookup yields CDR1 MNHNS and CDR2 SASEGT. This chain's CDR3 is CASAGQMNTEAFF. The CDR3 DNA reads TGTGCCAGCGCCGGACAGATGAACACTGAAGCTTTCTTT.

CDR3 nucleotides: TGTGCCAGTAGTATAGGGAGGACAGGGCCAGATGGCTACACCTTC. It yields the protein CASSIGRTGPDGYTF. The chain joins TRBV19 to TRBJ1-2, with TRBD1 identical over 8 bases. Germline V lookup: CDR1 LNHDA, CDR2 SQIVND (reference sequence). V trimming: 1 base; J trimming: 6 bases; junction bases outside the gene matches: 7. The CDR3 totals 15 residues.

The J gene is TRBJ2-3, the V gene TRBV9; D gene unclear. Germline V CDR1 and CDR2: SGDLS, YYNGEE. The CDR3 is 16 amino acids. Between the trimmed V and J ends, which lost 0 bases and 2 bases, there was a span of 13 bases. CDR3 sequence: CASSVAPGVYTDTQYF. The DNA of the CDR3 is TGTGCCAGCAGCGTAGCTCCGGGCGTCTACACAGATACGCAGTATTTT.

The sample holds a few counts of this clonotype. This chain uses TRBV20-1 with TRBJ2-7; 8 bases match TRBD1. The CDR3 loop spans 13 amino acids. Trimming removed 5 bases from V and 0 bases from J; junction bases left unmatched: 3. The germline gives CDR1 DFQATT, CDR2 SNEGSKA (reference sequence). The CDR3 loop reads CSAWDRSSYEQYF. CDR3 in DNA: TGCAGTGCTTGGGACAGGAGCTCCTACGAGCAGTACTTC.

The CDR3 protein is CASSGGLAGGPGTDTQYF. CDR3 coding DNA: TGCGCCAGCAGCGGGGGACTAGCGGGGGGGCCGGGCACAGATACGCAGTATTTT. The V and J genes are TRBV5-1 and TRBJ2-3; 16 bases fit TRBD2. The CDR3 has 18 residues. Trimming at V came to 4 bases and at J to 1 base, leaving 6 bases not matched to a gene. Germline V CDR1 and CDR2: SGHRS, YFSETQ.

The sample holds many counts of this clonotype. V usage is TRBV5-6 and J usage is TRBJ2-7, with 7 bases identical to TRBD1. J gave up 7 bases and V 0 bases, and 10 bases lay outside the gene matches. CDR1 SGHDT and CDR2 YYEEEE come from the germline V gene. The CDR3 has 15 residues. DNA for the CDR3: TGTGCCAGCAGCTTGGTGGCAGGGGGACCTCGGGAGCAGTACTTC. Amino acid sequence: CASSLVAGGPREQYF.

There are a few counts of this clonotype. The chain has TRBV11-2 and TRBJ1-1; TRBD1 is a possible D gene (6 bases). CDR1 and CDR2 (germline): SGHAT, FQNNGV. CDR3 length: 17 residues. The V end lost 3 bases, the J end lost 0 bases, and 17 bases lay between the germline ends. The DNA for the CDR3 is TGTGCCAGCAGCTTTCCCCGGGGGGGCAACATGAACACTGAAGCTTTCTTT. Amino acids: CASSFPRGGNMNTEAFF.